The clone carrying this TCR beta chain has a handful of counts. Its cognate antigen is unknown. The record originates from a study of post-analysis software for immune sequencing data. TCR beta cDNA libraries had unique molecular identifiers. Input amounts of roughly 0.85 to 11 million T cells were used. These gave some 500,000 cDNA molecules, so each molecule approximated one T cell. TCRdb analysed the PCR reads with MiXCR anew, one entry per CDR3 protein. The sample records roughly 800,000 distinct CDR3 sequences, around 27% being singletons. Study-level findings and limits: F-measure co-clustering was strong for batch-matched samples. Compared with controls, patients showed significantly lower normalized Chao1 diversity. Controls showed lower frequencies than patients for roughly five TRBV segments, and TRBV5-6, TRBV5-1 and TRBV20-1 were among these.

V shed 2 bases and J 5 bases; nucleotides not matched to a gene: 6. This CDR3 has 16 residues. Per the germline V gene, CDR1 is LGHNA and CDR2 is YSLEER. Specimen: blood. V usage is TRBV4-3 and J usage is TRBJ2-1; 10 bases agree with TRBD2. This TCR was sampled from a girl between 5 and 17 years old with multiple sclerosis. The chain's CDR3 is CASSQLAGVSHNEQFF. The DNA for the CDR3 is TGCGCCAGCAGCCAACTAGCGGGAGTGTCCCACAATGAGCAGTTCTTC.